The present entry profiles one T cell receptor (beta chain) with its context. This entry comes from a study of blood T cell repertoires in COVID-19. The CDR3 has 18 amino acids. In germline, CDR1 is MGHDK, CDR2 SYGVNS. Trimming removed 2 bases from V and 1 base from J, with 19 bases in between. Authors' analysis steps: Estimated nucleated cell counts came from reference gene primer amplification. The method was immunoSEQ multiplex PCR; TCRdb's version includes in-frame clones alone and lacks a portion of them. The V and J calls and clone size were taken over from that table, and D and trimming were inferred from the DNA. Among around 170,000 clones listed, about 86% were seen once.

The V and J genes are TRBV25-1 and TRBJ2-3, with D possibly TRBD1 on 6 matching bases. The TCR was taken from a man aged 25 to 40 with active or convalescent COVID-19. Input material: peripheral blood. The CDR3 bases are TGTGCCAGCAGTGAACCAGGAACTCAGGGGAGAGGCACAGATACGCAGTATTTT. It encodes CASSEPGTQGRGTDTQYF.